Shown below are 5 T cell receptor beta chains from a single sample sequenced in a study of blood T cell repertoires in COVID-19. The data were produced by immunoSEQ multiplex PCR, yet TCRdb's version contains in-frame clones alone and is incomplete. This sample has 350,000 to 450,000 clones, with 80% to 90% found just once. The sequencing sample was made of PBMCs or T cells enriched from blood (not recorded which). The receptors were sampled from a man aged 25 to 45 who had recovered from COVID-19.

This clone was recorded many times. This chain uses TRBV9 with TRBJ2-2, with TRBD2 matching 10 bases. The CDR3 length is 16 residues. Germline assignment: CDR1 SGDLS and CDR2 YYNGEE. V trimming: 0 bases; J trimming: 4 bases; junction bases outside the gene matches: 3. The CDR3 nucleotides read TGTGCCAGCAGCGTAGATAGCGGGAGGAGCACCGGGGAGCTGTTTTTT. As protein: CASSVDSGRSTGELFF. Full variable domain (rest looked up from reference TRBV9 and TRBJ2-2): DSGVTQTPKHLITATGQRVTLRCSPRSGDLSVYWYQQSLDQGLQFLIQYYNGEERAKGNILERFSAQQFPDLHSELNLSSLELGDSALYFCASSVDSGRSTGELFFGEGSRLTVL.

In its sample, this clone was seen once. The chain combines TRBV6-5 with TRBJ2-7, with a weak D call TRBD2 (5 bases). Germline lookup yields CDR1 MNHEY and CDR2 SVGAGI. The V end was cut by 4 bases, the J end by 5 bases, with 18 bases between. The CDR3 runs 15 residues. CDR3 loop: CASSSMGVQAHEQYF. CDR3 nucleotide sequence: TGTGCCAGCAGTTCCATGGGAGTCCAGGCCCACGAGCAGTACTTC.

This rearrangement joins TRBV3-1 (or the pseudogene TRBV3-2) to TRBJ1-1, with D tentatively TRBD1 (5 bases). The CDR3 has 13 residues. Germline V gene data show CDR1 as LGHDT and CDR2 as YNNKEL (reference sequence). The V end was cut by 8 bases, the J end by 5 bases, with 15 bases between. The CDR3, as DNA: TGTGCCAGCGGGGGGACTGCCGGTACTGAAGCTTTCTTT. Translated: CASGGTAGTEAFF.

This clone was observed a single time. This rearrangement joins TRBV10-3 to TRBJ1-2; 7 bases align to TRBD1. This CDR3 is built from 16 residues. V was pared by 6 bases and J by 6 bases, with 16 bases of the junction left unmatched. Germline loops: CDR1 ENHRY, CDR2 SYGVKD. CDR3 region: CAISPGRRQGGDGYTF. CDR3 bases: TGTGCCATCAGCCCGGGCCGACGACAGGGCGGGGATGGCTACACCTTC.

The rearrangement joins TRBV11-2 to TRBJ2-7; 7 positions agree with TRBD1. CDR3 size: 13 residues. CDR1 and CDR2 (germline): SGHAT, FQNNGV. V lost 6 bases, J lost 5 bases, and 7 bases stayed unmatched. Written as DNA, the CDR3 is TGTGCCAGCAGACTGGGACAGCTAAACGAGCAGTACTTC. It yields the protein CASRLGQLNEQYF. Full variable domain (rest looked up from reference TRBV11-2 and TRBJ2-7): EAGVAQSPRYKIIEKRQSVAFWCNPISGHATLYWYQQILGQGPKLLIQFQNNGVVDDSQLPKDRFSAERLKGVDSTLKIQPAKLEDSAVYLCASRLGQLNEQYFGPGTRLTVT.